These 26 T cell receptor beta chains were sequenced from one sample in a study of identical twins. Each CDR3 protein is one row after TCRdb ran MiXCR on the 5' RACE reads. Of a few hundred thousand distinct CDR3 sequences detected, around a tenth appear once; the ten largest clones hold around 3.1%. This same sample was also taken into another study, of yellow fever vaccine responses in identical twins.

The sequenced sample consisted of PBMCs. The receptors come from a woman aged 18-29 years in good health.

This chain connects TRBV7-3 to TRBJ2-3; 8 bases match TRBD2. Germline values: CDR1 SGHTA, CDR2 FQGTGA. The CDR3 consists of 19 residues. V trimming: 1 base; J trimming: 0 bases; junction bases outside the gene matches: 12. The CDR3, as DNA: TGTGCCAGCAGCTTAATAGGCGGGGGGTCTCCATCTAGCACAGATACGCAGTATTTT. Encoded protein: CASSLIGGGSPSSTDTQYF.

The chain has TRBV7-6 and TRBJ2-5; the match to TRBD2 covers 9 bases. Germline CDR1 reads SGHVS; CDR2 reads FNYEAQ. J lost 1 base, V lost 1 base, and 7 bases had no gene match. This CDR3 contains 17 residues. DNA for the CDR3: TGTGCCAGCAGCTTAGGTCGTCTAGCGGGAATCCAAGAGACCCAGTACTTC. Encoded protein: CASSLGRLAGIQETQYF.

This chain joins TRBV5-1 and TRBJ2-3, with 12 bases matching TRBD2. V was pared by 4 bases and J by 2 bases, with 8 bases of the junction left unmatched. Germline loops: CDR1 SGHRS, CDR2 YFSETQ. The CDR3 is made up of 17 amino acids. The CDR3: CASSTGLAGRFTDTQYF. CDR3 DNA: TGCGCCAGCAGCACGGGACTAGCGGGTCGATTCACAGATACGCAGTATTTT.

This clonotype was seen a handful of times. The rearrangement links TRBV27 to TRBJ1-1, with 7 nucleotides matching TRBD1. CDR3 size: 14 residues. Germline V gives CDR1 MNHEY, CDR2 SMNVEV (reference sequence). V dropped 3 bases and J dropped 4; count of bases not matched to a gene: 5. The CDR3 is CASSLRAGGTEAFF. The CDR3 coding sequence is TGTGCCAGCAGTTTGCGGGCAGGGGGCACTGAAGCTTTCTTT.

This clonotype was detected only a few times. The chain is built from TRBV11-3 and TRBJ2-2, with 8 bases aligning to TRBD2. CDR3 length: 16 residues. Trimming took 3 bases from V and 3 from J; bases not matched to a gene: 6. Looked up from germline, CDR1 is SGHNT and CDR2 is YENEEA. CDR3: CASSFPQAGDTGELFF. Written as DNA, the CDR3 is TGTGCCAGCAGCTTTCCGCAAGCGGGAGACACCGGGGAGCTGTTTTTT.

This rearrangement joins TRBV5-1 to TRBJ1-3, with D maybe TRBD1 (5 bases). CDR1 SGHRS and CDR2 YFSETQ come from the germline V gene. V was shortened by 0 bases and J by 2 bases, with 12 bases between the two germline ends. The CDR3 covers 16 residues. CDR3 in DNA: TGCGCCAGCAGCTTGGCCTCGGAGACAGCTGGAAACACCATATATTTT. Translated: CASSLASETAGNTIYF.

This clonotype showed up just a few times. The gene calls are TRBV18 and TRBJ2-7; the D is unclear. The CDR3 is made up of 16 amino acids. The germline V gene encodes CDR1 KGHSH and CDR2 LQKENI. V shed 0 bases and J shed 7 bases, with 19 bases lying between them. CDR3 in DNA: TGTGCCAGCTCACCACCGGGGTCGTGGATTTCGCGGGAGCAGTACTTC. Translating it yields CASSPPGSWISREQYF.

The chain couples TRBV7-8 to TRBJ1-6, with D possibly matching TRBD1 (6 bases). CDR1 and CDR2 (germline): SGHVS, FQNEAQ. V lost 0 bases and J 0 bases, leaving 15 bases between the germline ends. The CDR3 has 19 residues. The CDR3 coding sequence is TGTGCCAGCAGCTTAGCGTGGACAGAGTCGAGCTCCTATAATTCACCCCTCCACTTT. Translating it yields CASSLAWTESSSYNSPLHF.

This clonotype has a handful of counts. This chain links TRBV4-3 with TRBJ2-1; no definite D call. Germline CDR1 and CDR2: LGHNA and YSLEER. The V end lost 4 bases, the J end lost 7 bases, and 11 bases lay between the germline ends. The CDR3 is made up of 13 amino acids. For the CDR3, the DNA is TGCGCCAGCAGCCCTCCGACTTCTAATGAGCAGTTCTTC. It yields the protein CASSPPTSNEQFF.

The rearrangement joins TRBV7-2 to TRBJ1-1, with unresolved D. The CDR3 length is 15 residues. From germline, CDR1 is SGHTA and CDR2 FQGNSA. Deletions cut 8 bases from V and 0 bases from J, with 16 bases between. This CDR3 is CASRRRWGMNTEAFF. As DNA, the CDR3 is TGTGCCAGCCGCCGAAGATGGGGTATGAACACTGAAGCTTTCTTT.

This clonotype was recorded many times. V usage is TRBV20-1 and J usage is TRBJ1-2; the D is unclear. The CDR3 is 11 residues long. V was shortened by 6 bases and J by 4 bases, with 9 bases between the two germline ends. CDR1 and CDR2 (germline): DFQATT, SNEGSKA (reference sequence). The DNA of the CDR3 is TGCAGTGCGCACCGGGTCTATGGCTACACCTTC. This codes for CSAHRVYGYTF.

The table lists this clonotype with many counts. The chain uses TRBV7-9 and TRBJ2-7; D is possibly TRBD2 (6 bases). CDR1 is SEHNR and CDR2 is FQNEAQ in the germline V gene (reference sequence). This CDR3 is 13 amino acids long. The V end was cut by 3 bases, the J end by 6 bases, with 12 bases between. CDR3 DNA: TGTGCCAGCAGCTTCGGGCGGGACCGCGAGCAGTACTTC. Protein sequence: CASSFGRDREQYF.

V and J are TRBV5-1 and TRBJ2-5, with 9 positions matching TRBD2. The V gene's germline CDR1 is SGHRS and CDR2 YFSETQ. The junction had 9 bases not matched to a gene; V was cut back by 2 bases and J by 4 bases. The CDR3 spans 16 residues. The CDR3, as DNA: TGCGCCAGCAGCTTCCCCGGGAGCGGGGGGAGAGAGACCCAGTACTTC. It yields the protein CASSFPGSGGRETQYF.

This clonotype was detected a few times. The chain links TRBV19 to TRBJ2-1, with TRBD1 as a possible D gene (6 bases). Trimming took off 6 bases at V and 0 bases at J, with 9 bases between the two ends. Germline V CDR1 and CDR2: LNHDA, SQIVND (reference sequence). This CDR3 has 14 residues. CDR3 sequence (DNA): TGTGCCAGTAGCACGGACAGCTCCTACAATGAGCAGTTCTTC. Its protein product is CASSTDSSYNEQFF.

This clonotype was recorded a few times. The CDR3 nucleotides are TGTGCCAGCAGCAAAGTCCGCCACAGGACAGATATTCAGTACTTC. It is translated as CASSKVRHRTDIQYF. The chain is built from TRBV21-1 and TRBJ2-4; the tabulated D call, TRBD1, remains unverified against the DNA. TRBV21-1 is a listed pseudogene. The CDR3 has 15 amino acids.

A few counts support this clonotype. The genes are TRBV6-5 and TRBJ1-5, with D possibly matching TRBD1 (5 bases). The ends were cut back, 4 bases at V and 1 base at J, with 20 bases in the middle. This CDR3 is built from 18 residues. Germline CDR1 MNHEY, CDR2 SVGAGI. The CDR3 nucleotides read TGTGCCAGCAGTTCCCTTCCCAGGGTTAGCAGGAGCAATCAGCCCCAGCATTTT. Amino acid sequence: CASSSLPRVSRSNQPQHF.

This clonotype was recorded many times. The J gene is TRBJ1-5, the V gene TRBV2, with D tentatively TRBD1 (6 bases). Per the germline V gene, CDR1 is SNHLY and CDR2 is FYNNEI. Trimming pared 6 bases from V and 7 bases from J, leaving 10 bases between. The CDR3 runs 12 residues. The CDR3 sequence: CASRGGGQPQHF. For the CDR3, the DNA is TGTGCCAGCAGGGGGGGCGGACAGCCCCAGCATTTT. Combining the CDR3 with reference TRBV2 and TRBJ1-5 gives the whole variable domain EPEVTQTPSHQVTQMGQEVILRCVPISNHLYFYWYRQILGQKVEFLVSFYNNEISEKSEIFDDQFSVERPDGSNFTLKIRSTKLEDSAMYFCASRGGGQPQHFGDGTRLSIL.

This clonotype showed up just a few times. The rearrangement links TRBV6-6 to TRBJ2-5, with D perhaps matching TRBD1 (5 bases). CDR1 is MNHNY and CDR2 is SVGAGI in the germline V gene (reference sequence). The CDR3 extends over 12 amino acids. Trimming removed 6 bases at V and 3 bases at J, with 8 bases between. The CDR3 DNA is TGTGCCAGCAGAAGGGGAAAAGAGACCCAGTACTTC. Translated, it gives CASRRGKETQYF.

The chain uses TRBV5-1 and TRBJ2-1; TRBD1 matches 8 bases. Germline CDR1 and CDR2: SGHRS and YFSETQ. This CDR3 spans 17 amino acids. V lost 1 base, J lost 0 bases, and 6 bases stayed unmatched. CDR3 residues: CASSLRDRWSSYNEQFF. CDR3 coding DNA: TGCGCCAGCAGCTTGCGGGACAGGTGGAGCTCCTACAATGAGCAGTTCTTC. Full variable domain (missing parts from reference TRBV5-1 and TRBJ2-1): KAGVTQTPRYLIKTRGQQVTLSCSPISGHRSVSWYQQTPGQGLQFLFEYFSETQRNKGNFPGRFSGRQFSNSRSEMNVSTLELGDSALYLCASSLRDRWSSYNEQFFGPGTRLTVL.

Only a few counts were recorded for this clonotype. This chain connects TRBV7-2 to TRBJ2-1; 10 nucleotides match TRBD2. The germline V gene encodes CDR1 SGHTA and CDR2 FQGNSA. The V segment lost 0 bases and the J segment 7 bases; nucleotides outside the gene matches: 6. The CDR3 extends over 16 amino acids. CDR3 nucleotides: TGTGCCAGCAGCTTAGCGTCTAGCGGGAGAGTTAATGAGCAGTTCTTC. It encodes CASSLASSGRVNEQFF.

This clonotype has just a few counts. J is TRBJ2-7 and V is TRBV5-5, with D tentatively TRBD1 (5 bases). V lost 2 bases and J 8 bases, leaving 11 bases between the germline ends. CDR1 and CDR2 (germline): SGHKS, YYEKEE (reference sequence). This CDR3 region has 12 residues. The CDR3 is CASSLQDRKQYF. CDR3 DNA: TGTGCCAGCAGCTTACAGGATAGGAAGCAGTACTTC.

The CDR3 DNA is TGTGCCAGCAGCGCCGGGACTAGCGGTTACAATGAGCAGTTCTTC. Translating it yields CASSAGTSGYNEQFF. This chain joins TRBV12-3 or TRBV12-4 and TRBJ2-1; 11 positions match TRBD2. This CDR3 region has 15 residues. Trimming took 6 bases from V and 4 from J; bases not matched to a gene: 5.

CDR3 protein: CASSLGGRGGFFF. In DNA, the CDR3 is TGTGCCAGCAGCTTGGGAGGGCGTGGGGGTTTCTTCTTC. This chain uses TRBV28 with TRBJ2-1; TRBD2 aligns across 7 bases. The CDR3 runs to 13 residues. The J segment lost 16 bases and the V segment lost 6 bases, leaving 15 bases of the junction unmatched. CDR1 MDHEN and CDR2 SYDVKM come from the germline V gene.

The chain couples TRBV7-2 to TRBJ1-2, with TRBD1 identical over 7 bases. V shed 0 bases, J shed 8 bases, and the junction held 6 bases outside the gene matches. Germline V gene data show CDR1 as SGHTA and CDR2 as FQGNSA. The CDR3 spans 14 residues. CDR3 in amino acids: CASSLAGTVWGYTF. The CDR3 DNA follows: TGTGCCAGCAGCTTAGCGGGGACAGTCTGGGGCTACACCTTC.

This clonotype was counted at least ten times. The CDR3 protein is CATSDLVGSSYNEQFF. CDR3 in DNA: TGTGCCACCAGTGATTTGGTGGGGAGCTCCTACAATGAGCAGTTCTTC. This chain connects TRBV24-1 to TRBJ2-1; D may be TRBD2 (5 bases). The CDR3 is 16 residues long. V lost 0 bases, J lost 0 bases, and 8 bases lay in between. Germline loops: CDR1 KGHDR, CDR2 SFDVKD.

The V gene is TRBV2, the J gene TRBJ2-1; weak D call: TRBD1 (5 bases). The CDR3 sequence is 13 residues long. Trimming removed 7 bases at V and 8 bases at J, with 15 bases between. Germline-derived CDR1 and CDR2 are SNHLY and FYNNEI. CDR3 sequence (DNA): TGTGCCAGCACCGCCTTGGACATTTATGAGCAGTTCTTC. Its protein product is CASTALDIYEQFF.